The rows below give T cell receptor beta chains drawn from one sample of a study of low-dose radiotherapy and immunotherapy resistance in tumors. MiXCR, run by TCRdb on the reads, gives a single entry per CDR3 protein. The repertoire includes about 58,000 distinct CDR3 sequences, 20% to 25% of them detected once, and 6% to 8.5% sits in the top ten. The source was PBMCs, collected after low-dose radiotherapy plus immunotherapy. The receptors were sampled from a male donor with prostate cancer. The CDR3 runs from the conserved cysteine through the conserved F or W. Fields, in order: V gene, J gene, D gene, clone size, CDR3 protein, CDR3 DNA. D genes are given only for firm matches. Not all rows give a size; the values are once, few, many and, for expanded clones, a class.

v_gene: TRBV4-1; j_gene: TRBJ2-7; d_gene: NA; abundance: many; CDR3aa: CASSQGQVEYEQYF; CDR3nt: TGCGCCAGCAGCCAAGGACAGGTGGAATACGAGCAGTACTTC
v_gene: TRBV18; j_gene: TRBJ1-5; d_gene: NA; abundance: many; CDR3aa: CASSQEGNSNQPQHF; CDR3nt: TGTGCCAGCTCACAGGAGGGTAACAGCAATCAGCCCCAGCATTTT
v_gene: TRBV10-2; j_gene: TRBJ2-3; d_gene: NA; abundance: few; CDR3aa: CASSESALAGTGDTQYF; CDR3nt: TGCGCCAGCAGTGAATCAGCCCTGGCGGGGACTGGGGATACGCAGTATTTT
v_gene: TRBV7-9; j_gene: TRBJ2-6; d_gene: TRBD2; abundance: many; CDR3aa: CASSYLIRLAGMIGANVLTF; CDR3nt: TGTGCCAGCAGCTACCTCATTAGACTAGCGGGAATGATAGGGGCCAACGTCCTGACTTTC
v_gene: TRBV20-1; j_gene: TRBJ1-3; d_gene: TRBD1; abundance: many; CDR3aa: CSAKKPGQSSGNTIYF; CDR3nt: TGCAGTGCTAAGAAACCGGGACAGAGCTCTGGAAACACCATATATTTT
v_gene: TRBV7-3; j_gene: TRBJ2-1; d_gene: NA; abundance: many; CDR3aa: CASSLSAYNEQFF; CDR3nt: TGTGCCAGCAGCTTAAGCGCCTACAATGAGCAGTTCTTC
v_gene: TRBV12-3/TRBV12-4; j_gene: TRBJ1-1; d_gene: NA; abundance: many; CDR3aa: CASTWGGNAEAFF; CDR3nt: TGTGCCAGCACCTGGGGGGGTAACGCTGAAGCTTTCTTT
v_gene: TRBV5-1; j_gene: TRBJ2-3; d_gene: NA; abundance: many; CDR3aa: CASLPGPGTDTQYF; CDR3nt: TGCGCCAGCCTTCCGGGACCCGGCACAGATACGCAGTATTTT
v_gene: TRBV19; j_gene: TRBJ2-1; d_gene: TRBD2; abundance: many; CDR3aa: CASSIGTSGRYNEQFF; CDR3nt: TGTGCCAGTAGTATAGGGACTAGCGGGCGCTACAATGAGCAGTTCTTC
v_gene: TRBV6-2/TRBV6-3; j_gene: TRBJ2-1; d_gene: TRBD2; abundance: NA; CDR3aa: CASLTSARTQGVSYNEQFF; CDR3nt: TGTGCCAGCCTTACTAGCGCTAGGACCCAAGGGGTTTCTTACAATGAGCAGTTCTTC
v_gene: TRBV28; j_gene: TRBJ1-6; d_gene: NA; abundance: many; CDR3aa: CASSSPYGTQFGTLHF; CDR3nt: TGTGCCAGCAGTTCTCCTTACGGGACTCAATTCGGGACCCTCCACTTT
v_gene: TRBV30; j_gene: TRBJ2-7; d_gene: NA; abundance: many; CDR3aa: CAWSTYNSYEQYF; CDR3nt: TGTGCCTGGAGTACATACAACTCCTACGAGCAGTACTTC
v_gene: TRBV20-1; j_gene: TRBJ1-1; d_gene: NA; abundance: many; CDR3aa: CSARSRPEAGAFF; CDR3nt: TGCAGTGCTAGAAGTCGACCGGAGGCGGGAGCTTTCTTT
v_gene: TRBV4-2; j_gene: TRBJ2-6; d_gene: NA; abundance: many; CDR3aa: CASSQDWTGSGANVLTF; CDR3nt: TGTGCCAGCAGCCAAGATTGGACGGGCTCTGGGGCCAACGTCCTGACTTTC